This T cell receptor (beta chain) was identified during a study of shared clonotypes between healthy human individuals. Study as a whole: Donors, aged 18 to 49, were a couple of women and three men.

Assay runs were performed at deep level. Each subset's genomic DNA was split evenly across several immunoSEQ plates. Sequencing was performed with immunoSEQ multiplex PCR; in TCRdb, only in-frame clones are kept and a portion is missing. The repertoire holds approximately 2,000,000 clones, with roughly 92% as singletons. Researchers partitioned CD4+ cells into CD45RA+ naive and CD45RA-negative memory subsets. From germline, CDR1 is SGHRS and CDR2 YFSETQ. Trimming left V 5 bases short and J 5 bases short, with 11 bases between. This CDR3 is built from 12 residues. The sample was naive CD4+ T cells from PBMCs. Subset denoted: CD45RA+ positively selected. The source is a man between 18 and 35 years old in good health. Some clones in this sample may be carry-over from other donors' samples. The chain links TRBV5-1 to TRBJ2-7; D uncertain. The CDR3 nucleotides are TGCGCCAGCAGTTATCGTTTGGACGAGCAGTACTTC. Protein: CASSYRLDEQYF. Variable domain in full (rest from reference TRBV5-1 and TRBJ2-7): KAGVTQTPRYLIKTRGQQVTLSCSPISGHRSVSWYQQTPGQGLQFLFEYFSETQRNKGNFPGRFSGRQFSNSRSEMNVSTLELGDSALYLCASSYRLDEQYFGPGTRLTVT.